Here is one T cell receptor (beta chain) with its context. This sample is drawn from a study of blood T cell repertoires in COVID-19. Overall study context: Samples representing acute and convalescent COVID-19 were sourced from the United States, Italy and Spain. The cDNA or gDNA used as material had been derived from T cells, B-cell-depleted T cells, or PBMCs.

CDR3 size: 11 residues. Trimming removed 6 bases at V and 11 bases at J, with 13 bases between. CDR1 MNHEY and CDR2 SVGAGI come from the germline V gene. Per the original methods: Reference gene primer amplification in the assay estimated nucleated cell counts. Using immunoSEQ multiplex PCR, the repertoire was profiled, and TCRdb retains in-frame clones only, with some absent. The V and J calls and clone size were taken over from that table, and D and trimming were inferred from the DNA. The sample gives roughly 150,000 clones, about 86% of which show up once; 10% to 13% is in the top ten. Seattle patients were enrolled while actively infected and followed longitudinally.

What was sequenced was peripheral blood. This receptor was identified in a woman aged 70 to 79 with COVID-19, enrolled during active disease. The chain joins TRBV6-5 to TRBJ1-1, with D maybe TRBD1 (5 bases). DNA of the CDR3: TGTGCCAGCAGCCAGGACAACGAGGCTTTCTTT. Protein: CASSQDNEAFF.